This T cell receptor beta chain was identified during a study of early stage breast cancer tumors. The wider study: ER+/PR+/HER2- status applied to about 80% of the 16 invasive breast tumors. Around 9.8-fold was the mean read coverage per sample.

For this clone: Its antigen is unknown.

Whole-study results and caveats: Functional markers like CD4, CD8 and FOXP3 were missed in bulk sequencing.

Produced via immunoSEQ multiplex PCR; TCRdb's table is partial and in-frame only. The sample lists about 69,000 clones, roughly 80% occurring once. Trimming took off 4 bases at V and 0 bases at J, with 13 bases between the two ends. This CDR3 is 16 amino acids long. Germline V gene data show CDR1 as ENHRY and CDR2 as SYGVKD. The sequence derives from a person in their 40s with breast cancer. The chain carries TRBV10-3 and TRBJ1-3; D remains unclear. The sequenced sample was blood. The CDR3 region has the DNA TGTGCCATCAGTGGACGGGTCGGGTTCTCTGGAAACACCATATATTTT. Its protein is CAISGRVGFSGNTIYF.